One and the same sample provided the 15 T cell receptor beta chains below, sequenced in a study of T cell repertoires in cytomegalovirus infection. TCRdb reanalysed the reads using MiXCR and keeps one entry per CDR3 protein. Among more than 400,000 distinct CDR3 sequences, 26% were seen once, and the ten largest hold under 15%. Material for sequencing was PBMCs. The origin of the receptors is a human donor in good health (CMV status not recorded). Some clones in this sample may be carry-over from other donors' samples.

This clonotype was counted a few times. In nucleotides, the CDR3 is TGTGCCAGCAGTTACCGGGGGGCTAGCTATGGCTACACCTTC. Translated, it gives CASSYRGASYGYTF. V usage is TRBV6-5 and J usage is TRBJ1-2; perhaps TRBD1 as D (6 bases). The CDR3 contains 14 residues. The V gene lost 2 bases and the J gene lost 4 bases, with 11 bases spanning the gap. Per germline, CDR1 MNHEY and CDR2 SVGAGI.

This clonotype came up many times. The V and J genes are TRBV7-9 and TRBJ2-1; a weak D match, TRBD2 (5 bases). Germline V gene sequence: CDR1 SEHNR, CDR2 FQNEAQ (reference sequence). CDR3 length: 14 residues. The germline V and J ends were trimmed by 7 bases and 2 bases, with 12 bases remaining between them. The CDR3 spells CASTPRETYNEQFF. The CDR3 DNA reads TGTGCCAGCACTCCGAGGGAGACCTACAATGAGCAGTTCTTC.

J is TRBJ2-1 and V is TRBV9; 9 positions agree with TRBD2. Trimming removed 0 bases from V and 0 bases from J; junction bases left unmatched: 7. Germline V gene data show CDR1 as SGDLS and CDR2 as YYNGEE. The CDR3 is 18 residues long. CDR3 sequence reads: CASSVVVSGSPSYNEQFF. The DNA of the CDR3 is TGTGCCAGCAGCGTAGTGGTTAGCGGGAGCCCCTCCTACAATGAGCAGTTCTTC.

In its sample, this clonotype was seen many times. The rearrangement links TRBV7-2 to TRBJ2-7; D call uncertain. The CDR3 has 12 residues. Between the trimmed V and J ends, which lost 5 bases and 3 bases, there was a span of 8 bases. Germline V gene sequence: CDR1 SGHTA, CDR2 FQGNSA. The CDR3 spells CASSQSYYEQYF. DNA for the CDR3: TGTGCCAGCAGCCAAAGTTACTACGAGCAGTACTTC.

This clonotype has only a few counts. The chain carries TRBV27 and TRBJ2-1; the D gene is possibly TRBD1 (6 bases). The V and J ends lost 5 bases and 8 bases respectively, with 13 bases between them. Germline V CDR1 and CDR2: MNHEY, SMNVEV (reference sequence). The CDR3 totals 13 residues. CDR3 sequence (DNA): TGTGCCAGCAGTCATTCGACAGGCGATGAGCAGTTCTTC. The encoded protein is CASSHSTGDEQFF.

The rearrangement uses TRBV27 and TRBJ2-6; TRBD1 matches at 7 bases. Germline CDR1 MNHEY, CDR2 SMNVEV (reference sequence). V trimming: 2 bases; J trimming: 0 bases; junction bases outside the gene matches: 7. CDR3 length: 18 residues. The CDR3 DNA follows: TGTGCCAGCAGTTTAACCGGGACAGCCTCCTCTGGGGCCAACGTCCTGACTTTC. Residues: CASSLTGTASSGANVLTF.

The gene calls are TRBV12-3 or TRBV12-4 and TRBJ1-2; perhaps TRBD1 as D (5 bases). The CDR3 has 15 residues. Between the trimmed V and J ends, which lost 5 bases and 6 bases, there was a span of 19 bases. The CDR3 reads CASSKPGRTLNGYTF. CDR3 sequence (DNA): TGTGCCAGCAGTAAACCAGGGCGGACCCTTAATGGCTACACCTTC.

This chain's CDR3 is CASSLYFGANVLTF. CDR3 DNA sequence: TGTGCCAGCAGCTTGTATTTTGGGGCCAACGTCCTGACTTTC. J is TRBJ2-6 and V is TRBV5-6; D uncertain. Germline CDR1 is SGHDT and CDR2 is YYEEEE. The CDR3 runs 14 residues. V lost 1 base and J lost 3, with 5 bases in between.

The V gene is TRBV11-2, the J gene TRBJ1-1; a possible D gene is TRBD1 (6 bases). V lost 8 bases and J 8 bases, leaving 15 bases between the germline ends. The germline V gene has CDR1 SGHAT and CDR2 FQNNGV. This CDR3 is built from 12 residues. The CDR3 region has the DNA TGTGCCAGCGGAAGAGACAGGCCAGAAGCTTTCTTT. As protein: CASGRDRPEAFF.

This clonotype occurred a few times. The CDR3 protein is CASRHLNTEAFF. The DNA for the CDR3 is TGTGCCAGCAGGCATTTGAACACTGAAGCTTTCTTT. This chain connects TRBV6-1 to TRBJ1-1; D is ambiguous. This CDR3 is built from 12 residues. With 6 bases removed from V and 0 bases from J, the gap between germline ends came to 5 bases. Germline V CDR1 and CDR2: MNHNS, SASEGT.

The sample holds a few counts of this clonotype. The chain carries TRBV7-8 and TRBJ2-3, with 11 bases aligning to TRBD2. Looked up from germline, CDR1 is SGHVS and CDR2 is FQNEAQ. The CDR3 sequence is 17 residues long. V dropped 5 bases and J dropped 5; count of bases not matched to a gene: 12. The CDR3 sequence is CASSLRLAGIELDTQYF. CDR3 in DNA: TGTGCCAGCAGCCTAAGACTAGCGGGAATAGAATTAGATACGCAGTATTTT.

The rearrangement joins TRBV11-2 to TRBJ2-2; 8 bases are a match to TRBD1. Germline CDR1 is SGHAT and CDR2 is FQNNGV. The CDR3 length is 16 residues. Trimming removed 5 bases from V and 1 base from J; junction bases left unmatched: 6. The CDR3: CASSPLGTGNTGELFF. DNA for the CDR3: TGTGCCAGCAGCCCGCTTGGGACAGGGAACACCGGGGAGCTGTTTTTT.

This clonotype was seen only a few times. The chain carries TRBV20-1 and TRBJ2-1, with D uncertain. V lost 1 base and J 8 bases, leaving 9 bases between the germline ends. The CDR3 length is 12 residues. Germline CDR1 is DFQATT and CDR2 is SNEGSKA (reference sequence). As DNA, the CDR3 is TGCAGTGCTAGAGTTTCCGGCGATGAGCAGTTCTTC. As protein: CSARVSGDEQFF.

There are many counts of this clonotype. The chain carries TRBV7-2 and TRBJ1-1; D uncertain. CDR1 SGHTA and CDR2 FQGNSA come from the germline V gene. This CDR3 spans 15 amino acids. Trimming stripped 5 bases from V and 0 bases from J, with 13 bases between. The CDR3 reads CASSDRPYMNTEAFF. For the CDR3, the DNA is TGTGCCAGCAGCGATAGGCCTTACATGAACACTGAAGCTTTCTTT. Combining the CDR3 with reference TRBV7-2 and TRBJ1-1 gives the whole variable domain GAGVSQSPSNKVTEKGKDVELRCDPISGHTALYWYRQSLGQGLEFLIYFQGNSAPDKSGLPSDRFSAERTGGSVSTLTIQRTQQEDSAVYLCASSDRPYMNTEAFFGQGTRLTVV.

This clonotype has just a few counts. The chain has TRBV6-1 and TRBJ2-7; D is tentatively TRBD1 or TRBD2 (7 bases each). V was trimmed by 8 bases and J by 1 base, leaving 18 bases between them. Germline-derived CDR1 and CDR2 are MNHNS and SASEGT. The CDR3 covers 15 residues. CDR3 nucleotides: TGTGCCAGCTTTTACTCAGGGGGAGGGTCCTACGAGCAGTACTTC. Translating it yields CASFYSGGGSYEQYF.